One sample yielded the 20 T cell receptor beta chains listed below, sequenced in a study of CD8 T cells in cerebrospinal fluid in Alzheimer's disease. TCRdb processed the 10x single-cell sequencing reads again and assigns one entry to each CDR3 protein, with no DNA. The table lists fewer than 650 distinct CDR3 sequences. The sequencing sample was made of cerebrospinal fluid. These receptors were taken from a human donor with Alzheimer's disease.

This clonotype registers large (0.1 to 1%) by frequency. The V and J genes are TRBV6-2 or TRBV6-3 and TRBJ1-1. Looked up from germline, CDR1 is MNHEY and CDR2 is SVGEGT. This CDR3 has 12 residues. Here the CDR3 reads CASSNRNTEAFF.

By frequency, this clonotype registers medium-sized. V and J are TRBV14 and TRBJ2-5; there is no DNA to check the TCRdb D call of TRBD1. Germline CDR1 and CDR2: SGHDN and FVKESK. The CDR3 spans 18 residues. CDR3 sequence reads: CASSRSEPGQGAGETQYF. Together with reference TRBV14 and TRBJ2-5, the CDR3 gives the full variable domain: EAGVTQFPSHSVIEKGQTVTLRCDPISGHDNLYWYRRVMGKEIKFLLHFVKESKQDESGMPNNRFLAERTGGTYSTLKVQPAELEDSGVYFCASSRSEPGQGAGETQYFGPGTRLLVL.

According to its frequency, this clonotype is medium-sized. The genes are TRBV19 and TRBJ2-1; TCRdb's D call of TRBD1 is untestable without DNA. This CDR3 is 12 amino acids long. Germline loops: CDR1 LNHDA, CDR2 SQIVND (reference sequence). The CDR3 sequence is CASYNRGDEQFF.

This chain uses TRBV7-2 with TRBJ1-2. This CDR3 has 14 residues. Per the germline V gene, CDR1 is SGHTA and CDR2 is FQGNSA. This CDR3 reads CASSLGFTNYGYTF.

The chain uses TRBV30 and TRBJ2-5; there is no DNA to check the TCRdb D call of TRBD2. Germline-derived CDR1 and CDR2 are GTSNPN and SVGIG (reference sequence). The CDR3 runs to 14 residues. CDR3: CAWGGTRFIETQYF.

The chain carries TRBV7-9 and TRBJ1-1. This CDR3 comprises 14 residues. CDR1 and CDR2 (germline): SEHNR, FQNEAQ (reference sequence). The CDR3 reads CASSLGRTNTEAFF.

This clonotype is called large based on its frequency. V gene TRBV5-4 combines with J gene TRBJ2-1. Germline-derived CDR1 and CDR2 are SGHNT and YYREEE (reference sequence). This CDR3 spans 13 amino acids. This chain's CDR3 is CASSLARGNEQFF.

This clonotype is medium-sized (0.01 to 0.1%) by frequency. V gene TRBV4-2 combines with J gene TRBJ1-6. The length of the CDR3 is 12 residues. Germline V lookup: CDR1 LGHNA, CDR2 YNFKEQ. The CDR3: CASSQDPSPLHF.

Considering frequency, this clonotype is medium-sized. The chain links TRBV20-1 to TRBJ2-5. The CDR3 covers 12 residues. Germline V gene data show CDR1 as DFQATT and CDR2 as SNEGSKA (reference sequence). This CDR3 reads CSAKTVQETQYF.

According to its frequency, this clonotype is large. The CDR3 spells CASSLMGQQGNTIYF. The gene calls are TRBV28 and TRBJ1-3. The CDR3 runs to 15 residues. The germline V gene has CDR1 MDHEN and CDR2 SYDVKM.

Judged by frequency, this clonotype is medium-sized. The chain joins TRBV5-6 to TRBJ2-1; the D gene TCRdb calls, TRBD1, cannot be checked with no DNA. The germline gives CDR1 SGHDT, CDR2 YYEEEE. The CDR3 extends over 18 amino acids. The CDR3 reads CASSLYGATATLTDEQFF.

This chain connects TRBV19 to TRBJ1-6; TCRdb selects TRBD1, and the lack of DNA leaves this call unchecked. The CDR3 loop spans 15 amino acids. Looked up from germline, CDR1 is LNHDA and CDR2 is SQIVND (reference sequence). This chain's CDR3 is CASNDRGSYNSPLHF.

According to its frequency, this clonotype is medium-sized (0.01 to 0.1%). This chain uses TRBV20-1 with TRBJ1-2; the D call from TCRdb, TRBD1, cannot be confirmed without DNA. The germline V gene has CDR1 DFQATT and CDR2 SNEGSKA (reference sequence). The CDR3 sequence is 14 residues long. The CDR3 protein is CSATLQGAVYGYTF.

This chain connects TRBV7-8 to TRBJ2-3; TCRdb lists TRBD1, though no DNA is available to test this call. Germline-derived CDR1 and CDR2 are SGHVS and FQNEAQ. This CDR3 has 16 amino acids. This CDR3 reads CASSLTRVPITDTQYF.

This clonotype is classed as medium-sized by frequency. The rearrangement joins TRBV20-1 to TRBJ2-1; TCRdb names TRBD1, which stays unverified in the absence of DNA. The germline V gene encodes CDR1 DFQATT and CDR2 SNEGSKA (reference sequence). The CDR3 totals 15 residues. The CDR3 sequence: CSAGNQGALNNEQFF.

By frequency, this clonotype is large. The CDR3 reads CASSYSAGVNEQYF. The chain recombines TRBV12-3 or TRBV12-4 with TRBJ2-7; the D gene TCRdb calls, TRBD2, cannot be checked with no DNA. The CDR3 spans 14 residues.

J is TRBJ2-3 and V is TRBV9; without DNA, the TCRdb call of TRBD1 cannot be checked. The CDR3 extends over 17 amino acids. CDR1 is SGDLS and CDR2 is YYNGEE in the germline V gene. CDR3: CASSVAPAGANTDTQYF.

By frequency, this clonotype is medium-sized. The chain carries TRBV28 and TRBJ2-1; TCRdb's D call, TRBD2, is unchecked because there is no DNA. This CDR3 spans 19 amino acids. The germline V gene has CDR1 MDHEN and CDR2 SYDVKM. This chain's CDR3 is CASSFKGSIPGLLYNEQFF.

Frequency places this clonotype as medium-sized. The V call is TRBV5-6, the J call TRBJ2-3; TCRdb picks TRBD1, but there is no DNA to check that call. The CDR3 has 17 residues. Germline CDR1 is SGHDT and CDR2 is YYEEEE. The CDR3 is CASSLYWWGGNSDTQYF.

This clonotype ranks as medium-sized in terms of frequency. The chain joins TRBV19 to TRBJ2-7; absent DNA, TCRdb's TRBD1 call cannot be checked. This CDR3 has 13 amino acids. The germline CDR1 and CDR2 sequences are LNHDA and SQIVND (reference sequence). CDR3 residues: CASSMLGDHEQYF.